Following are 24 T cell receptor beta chains from one sample sequenced in a study of blood T cell repertoires in COVID-19. Clones were read by immunoSEQ multiplex PCR, and TCRdb kept only the in-frame ones, dropping some. This repertoire shows 250,000 to 300,000 clones, about 87% found once; its top ten account for approximately 1.6%. The specimen sequenced was peripheral blood. These receptors were collected from a middle-aged woman who had recovered from COVID-19.

This clone was seen only once. The V call is TRBV7-9, the J call TRBJ2-1; D might be TRBD2 (6 bases). Trimming took 5 bases from V and 10 from J, leaving 12 bases between them. CDR3 length: 12 residues. Germline V gene sequence: CDR1 SEHNR, CDR2 FQNEAQ (reference sequence). The DNA for the CDR3 is TGTGCCAGCAGCCAGCTTGGACTAGAGCAGTTCTTC. It codes for CASSQLGLEQFF.

V is TRBV18 and J is TRBJ1-1, with a weak D call TRBD1 (5 bases). V lost 4 bases, J lost 1 base, and 13 bases lay in between. The CDR3 loop spans 15 amino acids. The germline V gene has CDR1 KGHSH and CDR2 LQKENI. This CDR3 is CASSLTTATNTEAFF. The CDR3 coding sequence is TGTGCCAGCTCACTGACGACAGCAACGAACACTGAAGCTTTCTTT. Full variable domain (remainder filled in from reference TRBV18 and TRBJ1-1): NAGVMQNPRHLVRRRGQEARLRCSPMKGHSHVYWYRQLPEEGLKFMVYLQKENIIDESGMPKERFSAEFPKEGPSILRIQQVVRGDSAAYFCASSLTTATNTEAFFGQGTRLTVV.

DNA of the CDR3: TGTGCCATCAGACGGACAGAGAACACTGAAGCTTTCTTT. This translates into CAIRRTENTEAFF. The V call is TRBV10-3, the J call TRBJ1-1; perhaps TRBD1 as D (6 bases). The V end was cut by 6 bases, the J end by 1 base, with 9 bases between. CDR1 is ENHRY and CDR2 is SYGVKD in the germline V gene. The CDR3 covers 13 residues.

On this clone: A junction end diverges from the germline sequence, so it may reflect a read error. The rearrangement joins TRBV12-3 or TRBV12-4 to TRBJ1-4, with 7 bases identical to TRBD1. The CDR3 runs to 11 residues. CDR3 amino acids: CASSFGEDRSF. For the CDR3, the DNA is TGTGCCAGCAGTTTTGGGGAGGACAGGTCTTTT.

J is TRBJ1-1 and V is TRBV7-9, with D possibly matching TRBD1 (5 bases). CDR1 is SEHNR, CDR2 FQNEAQ, per germline (reference sequence). The length of the CDR3 is 14 residues. Deletions cut 6 bases from V and 5 bases from J, with 16 bases between. DNA for the CDR3: TGTGCCAGCAGTCTAGTAGGCAGGGCGACTGAAGCTTTCTTT. This sequence encodes CASSLVGRATEAFF.

The sample holds a few counts of this clone. The chain links TRBV29-1 to TRBJ1-2; D is unclear. Trimming stripped 3 bases from V and 5 bases from J, with 16 bases between. The CDR3 is made up of 14 amino acids. Germline CDR1 SQVTM, CDR2 ANQGSEA. In DNA, the CDR3 is TGCAGCGTTGAGATTGGTGCCCAGAGGTATGGCTACACCTTC. Its protein is CSVEIGAQRYGYTF.

This clone was recorded a few times. This chain uses TRBV5-4 with TRBJ2-7; D perhaps matches TRBD1 (6 bases). V was clipped by 4 bases and J by 3 bases, with 8 bases between them. Germline lookup yields CDR1 SGHNT and CDR2 YYREEE (reference sequence). The CDR3 extends over 12 amino acids. The CDR3 region is CASSPTGYEQYF. DNA of the CDR3: TGTGCCAGCAGCCCGACAGGCTACGAGCAGTACTTC. Drawing the rest from reference TRBV5-4 and TRBJ2-7, the complete variable domain is ETGVTQSPTHLIKTRGQQVTLRCSSQSGHNTVSWYQQALGQGPQFIFQYYREEENGRGNFPPRFSGLQFPNYSSELNVNALELDDSALYLCASSPTGYEQYFGPGTRLTVT.

This clone occurred a few times. The V call is TRBV14, the J call TRBJ1-1; D remains ambiguous. This CDR3 has 13 amino acids. Trimming pared 4 bases from V and 7 bases from J, leaving 13 bases between. Germline V gene data show CDR1 as SGHDN and CDR2 as FVKESK. DNA of the CDR3: TGTGCCAGCAGCCCGAGGGCCCCAGTTGAAGCTTTCTTT. Translated: CASSPRAPVEAFF.

J is TRBJ1-1 and V is TRBV5-5; maybe TRBD1 (6 bases). Per germline, CDR1 SGHKS and CDR2 YYEKEE (reference sequence). The CDR3 loop spans 12 amino acids. V was cut by 5 bases and J by 3 bases, with 8 bases left in between. This CDR3 reads CASRQGYTEAFF. In nucleotides, the CDR3 is TGTGCCAGCAGACAGGGATACACTGAAGCTTTCTTT.

This clone was picked up many times. The chain couples TRBV2 to TRBJ1-1; D ambiguous. The germline CDR1 and CDR2 sequences are SNHLY and FYNNEI. The CDR3 sequence is 12 residues long. Trimming removed 6 bases at V and 3 bases at J, with 8 bases between. DNA of the CDR3: TGTGCCAGCAGACACGATTACACTGAAGCTTTCTTT. Its protein is CASRHDYTEAFF.

A single count supports this clone. The chain joins TRBV5-5 to TRBJ2-1, with 16 bases matching TRBD2. There are 17 residues in the CDR3. CDR1 and CDR2 (germline): SGHKS, YYEKEE (reference sequence). The trim removed 3 bases at V and 3 bases at J, leaving 3 bases unmatched. The CDR3 loop is CASSWGLAGGNYNEQFF. The CDR3 DNA reads TGTGCCAGCAGCTGGGGACTAGCGGGGGGGAACTACAATGAGCAGTTCTTC.

With respect to this clone: At the DNA level, this CDR3 is encoded by other sequences in the same sample as well. The gene calls are TRBV5-6 and TRBJ1-1, with 9 bases aligning to TRBD1. V shed 2 bases and J 1 base; nucleotides not matched to a gene: 0. The germline V gene encodes CDR1 SGHDT and CDR2 YYEEEE. The CDR3 contains 14 residues. In DNA form, the CDR3 reads TGTGCCAGCAGCTTACAGGGGGCGAACACTGAAGCTTTCTTT. It encodes CASSLQGANTEAFF. Supplemented by reference TRBV5-6 and TRBJ1-1, the full variable domain reads DAGVTQSPTHLIKTRGQQVTLRCSPKSGHDTVSWYQQALGQGPQFIFQYYEEEERQRGNFPDRFSGHQFPNYSSELNVNALLLGDSALYLCASSLQGANTEAFFGQGTRLTVV.

The rearrangement joins TRBV10-1 to TRBJ1-2, with D perhaps TRBD1 (5 bases). CDR1 WNHNN and CDR2 SYGVQD come from the germline V gene (reference sequence). V lost 6 bases and J lost 2, with 13 bases in between. The CDR3 is 14 residues long. The CDR3 DNA follows: TGCGCCAGCAGAACCCCGACAGCCAACTATGGCTACACCTTC. Protein sequence: CASRTPTANYGYTF.

The V gene is TRBV9, the J gene TRBJ1-2; 8 bases map to TRBD1. The CDR3 has 16 residues. V lost 5 bases and J lost 2; bases outside the gene matches: 11. Germline CDR1 reads SGDLS; CDR2 reads YYNGEE. The CDR3 loop is CASRGDPGQENYGYTF. The CDR3 nucleotides are TGTGCCAGCAGGGGGGACCCGGGACAGGAAAACTATGGCTACACCTTC.

This chain links TRBV5-1 with TRBJ1-2, with D perhaps matching TRBD1 (6 bases). Germline V gene lookup returns CDR1 SGHRS and CDR2 YFSETQ. Trimming pared 4 bases from V and 8 bases from J, leaving 18 bases between. The CDR3 loop spans 14 amino acids. The CDR3 loop reads CASSVSTGSWGYTF. DNA for the CDR3: TGCGCCAGCAGCGTCTCGACAGGATCTTGGGGCTACACCTTC. Full variable domain (remainder filled in from reference TRBV5-1 and TRBJ1-2): KAGVTQTPRYLIKTRGQQVTLSCSPISGHRSVSWYQQTPGQGLQFLFEYFSETQRNKGNFPGRFSGRQFSNSRSEMNVSTLELGDSALYLCASSVSTGSWGYTFGSGTRLTVV.

This clone showed up just a few times. V is TRBV6-5 and J is TRBJ2-7, with 10 bases that match TRBD1. The V and J ends lost 5 bases and 6 bases, in that order; junction bases with no gene match: 10. The CDR3 has 15 amino acids. Germline values: CDR1 MNHEY, CDR2 SVGAGI. CDR3: CASSLPGTGVVEQYF. CDR3 DNA sequence: TGTGCCAGCAGTCTCCCCGGGACAGGGGTCGTCGAGCAGTACTTC.

The chain joins TRBV11-3 to TRBJ2-2; the match to TRBD1 covers 9 bases. The V segment lost 0 bases and the J segment 4 bases; nucleotides outside the gene matches: 9. The CDR3 is 18 amino acids. Germline V gene sequence: CDR1 SGHNT, CDR2 YENEEA. This CDR3 reads CASSLDPWTGDSTGELFF. Written as DNA, the CDR3 is TGTGCCAGCAGCTTAGATCCCTGGACAGGGGATAGCACCGGGGAGCTGTTTTTT.

The V gene is TRBV7-2, the J gene TRBJ1-4; TRBD1 agrees at 9 bases. V dropped 5 bases and J dropped 8; count of bases not matched to a gene: 6. Germline V CDR1 and CDR2: SGHTA, FQGNSA. The length of the CDR3 is 14 residues. This chain's CDR3 is CASSPGQGREKLFF. The CDR3 region has the DNA TGTGCCAGCAGCCCTGGACAGGGGCGGGAAAAACTGTTTTTT.

The rearrangement links TRBV7-9 to TRBJ2-7; D unresolved. The CDR3 sequence is 14 residues long. Per the germline V gene, CDR1 is SEHNR and CDR2 is FQNEAQ (reference sequence). V was shortened by 3 bases and J by 4 bases, with 13 bases between the two germline ends. CDR3 region: CASSFPPTSYEQYF. In DNA form, the CDR3 reads TGTGCCAGCAGCTTCCCCCCCACGAGTTACGAGCAGTACTTC.

V gene TRBV5-4 combines with J gene TRBJ2-3; D is possibly TRBD2 (6 bases). CDR1 and CDR2 from the germline V gene are SGHNT and YYREEE (reference sequence). The CDR3 extends over 14 amino acids. V was shortened by 7 bases and J by 5 bases, with 17 bases between the two germline ends. CDR3 sequence reads: CASVLGPAGDTQYF. CDR3 sequence (DNA): TGTGCCAGCGTCTTGGGTCCAGCGGGAGATACGCAGTATTTT.

This chain uses TRBV4-3 with TRBJ1-2, with unresolved D. Trimming cost V 4 bases and J 0 bases, with 15 bases left between them. This CDR3 is 16 amino acids long. The germline V gene has CDR1 LGHNA and CDR2 YSLEER. CDR3 in DNA: TGCGCCAGCAGCCTGTCGTATGGGCCTGCTAACTATGGCTACACCTTC. Its protein is CASSLSYGPANYGYTF.

This rearrangement joins TRBV7-8 to TRBJ1-4; 7 positions match TRBD1. The V and J ends lost 0 bases and 6 bases, in that order; junction bases with no gene match: 4. Germline V gene sequence: CDR1 SGHVS, CDR2 FQNEAQ. The CDR3 totals 15 residues. DNA of the CDR3: TGTGCCAGCAGCTTAGCAGGGGGCGCCTATGAAAAACTGTTTTTT. This encodes CASSLAGGAYEKLFF.

The chain carries TRBV5-1 and TRBJ1-1; no firm D call. The germline V gene has CDR1 SGHRS and CDR2 YFSETQ. CDR3 length: 13 amino acids. Trimming stripped 4 bases from V and 3 bases from J, with 10 bases between. The CDR3 DNA reads as TGCGCCAGCAGCCTTTTACGGGACACTGAAGCTTTCTTT. It specifies CASSLLRDTEAFF.

The chain combines TRBV5-1 with TRBJ1-3; the D gene is possibly TRBD1 (6 bases). Germline values: CDR1 SGHRS, CDR2 YFSETQ. With 2 bases removed from V and 4 bases from J, the gap between germline ends came to 13 bases. This CDR3 has 15 amino acids. CDR3 coding DNA: TGCGCCAGCAGCTTCGGGACAATCGCCGGAAACACCATATATTTT. This codes for CASSFGTIAGNTIYF.